The 14 T cell receptor beta chains below were found in one sample sequenced in a study of cytomegalovirus exposure and HLA in healthy donors. PCR primers comprised 60 Vbeta and 13 Jbeta primers. The table came from immunoSEQ multiplex PCR; TCRdb's copy has only in-frame clones and leaves some out. The data show more than 95,000 clones, and the top ten clones hold around 3.5%. Specimen: PBMCs. The receptor set was obtained from a man in his forties in good health and CMV-seronegative.

V is TRBV30 and J is TRBJ1-2, with D possibly being TRBD1 (5 bases). The CDR3 is 14 residues long. Germline CDR1 and CDR2: GTSNPN and SVGIG (reference sequence). Trimming took 3 bases from V and 0 from J, leaving 11 bases between them. CDR3 region: CAWSSSGSNYGYTF. Written as DNA, the CDR3 is TGTGCCTGGAGCTCTTCAGGGTCTAACTATGGCTACACCTTC.

The chain combines TRBV18 with TRBJ2-1; 9 bases line up with TRBD1. Looked up from germline, CDR1 is KGHSH and CDR2 is LQKENI. Trimming removed 2 bases from V and 7 bases from J; junction bases left unmatched: 6. CDR3 size: 15 residues. The CDR3 loop reads CASSPTGTGWNEQFF. The CDR3 DNA reads TGTGCCAGCTCACCAACCGGGACAGGGTGGAATGAGCAGTTCTTC.

The rearrangement links TRBV5-6 to TRBJ2-7, with 12 positions matching TRBD2. Germline V gene sequence: CDR1 SGHDT, CDR2 YYEEEE. The J segment lost 4 bases and the V segment lost 4 bases, leaving 15 bases of the junction unmatched. This CDR3 has 18 amino acids. Here the CDR3 DNA reads TGTGCCAGCAGCCCCTTGTTGGTCCTAGCGGGGGGGCCTTACGAGCAGTACTTC. This gives the protein CASSPLLVLAGGPYEQYF. Based on the CDR3 plus reference TRBV5-6 and TRBJ2-7, the full variable domain is DAGVTQSPTHLIKTRGQQVTLRCSPKSGHDTVSWYQQALGQGPQFIFQYYEEEERQRGNFPDRFSGHQFPNYSSELNVNALLLGDSALYLCASSPLLVLAGGPYEQYFGPGTRLTVT.

This sequence joins TRBV28 and TRBJ2-2; D possibly corresponds to TRBD1 (5 bases). The CDR3 extends over 11 amino acids. CDR1 is MDHEN, CDR2 SYDVKM, per germline. The V gene lost 7 bases and the J gene lost 7 bases, with 7 bases spanning the gap. CDR3 sequence: CASTQGGELFF. CDR3 nucleotides: TGTGCCAGCACCCAGGGCGGGGAGCTGTTTTTT.

J is TRBJ1-5 and V is TRBV19, with D tentatively TRBD1 (5 bases). Trimming removed 3 bases from V and 4 bases from J, with 13 bases in between. In germline, CDR1 is LNHDA, CDR2 SQIVND (reference sequence). This CDR3 contains 15 residues. CDR3 residues: CASSIHSGGNQPQHF. The CDR3, as DNA: TGTGCCAGTAGTATCCACTCCGGGGGAAATCAGCCCCAGCATTTT.

This rearrangement joins TRBV5-1 to TRBJ2-1, with 7 bases that match TRBD2. V gave up 2 bases and J gave up 8 bases; unmatched junction bases: 13. The length of the CDR3 is 16 residues. Germline V CDR1 and CDR2: SGHRS, YFSETQ. The CDR3 spells CASSFNPTSSGDEQFF. DNA for the CDR3: TGCGCCAGCAGCTTTAATCCGACTAGCTCGGGTGATGAGCAGTTCTTC.

This chain joins TRBV19 and TRBJ1-3, with D possibly matching TRBD1 (6 bases). Per the germline V gene, CDR1 is LNHDA and CDR2 is SQIVND (reference sequence). The germline V and J ends were trimmed by 7 bases and 0 bases, with 13 bases remaining between them. The CDR3 sequence is 15 residues long. CDR3 residues: CASTLDRYSGNTIYF. The CDR3 bases are TGTGCCAGTACCCTAGACAGGTACTCTGGAAACACCATATATTTT. Full variable domain (remainder filled in from reference TRBV19 and TRBJ1-3): DGGITQSPKYLFRKEGQNVTLSCEQNLNHDAMYWYRQDPGQGLRLIYYSQIVNDFQKGDIAEGYSVSREKKESFPLTVTSAQKNPTAFYLCASTLDRYSGNTIYFGEGSWLTVV.

The rearrangement uses TRBV19 and TRBJ1-4, with TRBD1 identical over 7 bases. The V and J ends lost 4 bases and 0 bases, in that order; junction bases with no gene match: 2. The CDR3 runs to 15 residues. CDR1 is LNHDA, CDR2 SQIVND, per germline (reference sequence). The chain's CDR3 is CASSTDRATNEKLFF. CDR3 DNA sequence: TGTGCCAGTAGTACAGACAGGGCAACTAATGAAAAACTGTTTTTT.

The CDR3 DNA is TGTGCCAGCTCACTCCGGGACAGGGTATTAGATACGCAGTATTTT. Protein product: CASSLRDRVLDTQYF. The V and J genes are TRBV18 and TRBJ2-3; 9 positions agree with TRBD1. The CDR3 extends over 15 amino acids. After removal of 4 bases from V and 5 bases from J, the junction contained 7 bases not matched to a gene. The germline V gene has CDR1 KGHSH and CDR2 LQKENI.

The J gene is TRBJ2-6, the V gene TRBV19; TRBD1 agrees at 10 bases. The V gene's germline CDR1 is LNHDA and CDR2 SQIVND (reference sequence). The V and J ends lost 7 bases and 4 bases, in that order; junction bases with no gene match: 7. The CDR3 contains 16 residues. The CDR3 sequence is CASMPDRGSGANVLTF. The DNA for the CDR3 is TGTGCCAGTATGCCGGACAGGGGGTCAGGGGCCAACGTCCTGACTTTC.

CDR3 nucleotides: TGTGCCAGCAGCCAGGACAGGGCCTACGAGCAGTACTTC. This sequence encodes CASSQDRAYEQYF. V usage is TRBV5-5 and J usage is TRBJ2-7, with 8 bases identical to TRBD1. CDR1 and CDR2 (germline): SGHKS, YYEKEE (reference sequence). The CDR3 totals 13 residues. J was trimmed by 2 bases and V by 4 bases; bases with no gene match: 2.

J is TRBJ2-7 and V is TRBV6-6; D is perhaps TRBD1 (5 bases). Per the germline V gene, CDR1 is MNHNY and CDR2 is SVGAGI (reference sequence). The V gene lost 5 bases and the J gene lost 4 bases, with 9 bases spanning the gap. This CDR3 comprises 12 residues. The CDR3 coding sequence is TGTGCCAGCAGTCAATCAGGGTACGAGCAGTACTTC. This gives the protein CASSQSGYEQYF.

This chain connects TRBV7-9 to TRBJ2-7; D is unclear. Trimming pared 5 bases from V and 5 bases from J, leaving 13 bases between. The CDR3 has 13 residues. Looked up from germline, CDR1 is SEHNR and CDR2 is FQNEAQ (reference sequence). CDR3 region: CASSPLSVDEQYF. The DNA for the CDR3 is TGTGCCAGCAGCCCCCTAAGCGTCGACGAGCAGTACTTC.

This sequence joins TRBV5-4 and TRBJ2-3; 7 bases align to TRBD1. The CDR3 length is 15 residues. Germline V gene data show CDR1 as SGHNT and CDR2 as YYREEE (reference sequence). J was trimmed by 0 bases and V by 6 bases; bases with no gene match: 7. CDR3 region: CASIDRAGSTDTQYF. In nucleotides, the CDR3 is TGTGCCAGCATCGACAGGGCAGGGAGCACAGATACGCAGTATTTT.